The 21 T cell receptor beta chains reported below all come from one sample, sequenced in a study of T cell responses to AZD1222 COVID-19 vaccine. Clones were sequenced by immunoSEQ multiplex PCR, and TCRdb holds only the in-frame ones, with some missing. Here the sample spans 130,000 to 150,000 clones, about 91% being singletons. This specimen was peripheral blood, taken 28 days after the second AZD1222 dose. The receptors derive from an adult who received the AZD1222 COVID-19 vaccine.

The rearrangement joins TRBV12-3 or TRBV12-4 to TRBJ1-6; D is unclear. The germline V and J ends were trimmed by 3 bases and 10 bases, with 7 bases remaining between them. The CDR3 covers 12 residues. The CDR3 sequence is CASSFGLSPLHF. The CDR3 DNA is TGTGCCAGCAGTTTCGGCTTATCACCCCTCCACTTT.

The chain's CDR3 is CASSGDRSNQPQHF. The CDR3 DNA sequence: TGTGCCAGCAGTGGCGACAGGTCCAATCAGCCCCAGCATTTT. The chain is built from TRBV25-1 and TRBJ1-5, with D possibly being TRBD1 (6 bases). The CDR3 length is 14 residues. Per germline, CDR1 MGHDK and CDR2 SYGVNS. Trimming pared 4 bases from V and 3 bases from J, leaving 10 bases between.

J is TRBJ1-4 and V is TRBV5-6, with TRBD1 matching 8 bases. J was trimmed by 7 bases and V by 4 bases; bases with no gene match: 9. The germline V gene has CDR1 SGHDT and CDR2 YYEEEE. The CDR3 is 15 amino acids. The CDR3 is CASSIETGAIEKLFF. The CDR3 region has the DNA TGTGCCAGCAGCATAGAGACAGGGGCCATTGAAAAACTGTTTTTT. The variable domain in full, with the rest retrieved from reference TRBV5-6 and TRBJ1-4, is DAGVTQSPTHLIKTRGQQVTLRCSPKSGHDTVSWYQQALGQGPQFIFQYYEEEERQRGNFPDRFSGHQFPNYSSELNVNALLLGDSALYLCASSIETGAIEKLFFGSGTQLSVL.

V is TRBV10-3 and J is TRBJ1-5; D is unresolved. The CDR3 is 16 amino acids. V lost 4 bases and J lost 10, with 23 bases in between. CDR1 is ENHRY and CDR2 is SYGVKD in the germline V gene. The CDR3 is CAISVVDLVESGPQHF. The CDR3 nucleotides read TGTGCCATCAGTGTCGTGGACTTAGTCGAATCCGGCCCCCAGCATTTT.

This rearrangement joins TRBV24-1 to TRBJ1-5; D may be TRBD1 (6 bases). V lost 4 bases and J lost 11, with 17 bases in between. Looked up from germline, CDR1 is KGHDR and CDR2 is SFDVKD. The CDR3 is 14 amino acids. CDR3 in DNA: TGTGCCACCAGTGAGTCGGGACAACCCCAGGCCCAGCATTTT. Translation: CATSESGQPQAQHF.

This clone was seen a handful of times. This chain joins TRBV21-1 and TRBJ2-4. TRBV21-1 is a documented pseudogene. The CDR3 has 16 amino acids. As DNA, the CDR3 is TGTGCCAGCAGCAAAGAACAAGGCGCGATCAAAAACATTCAGTACTTC. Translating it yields CASSKEQGAIKNIQYF.

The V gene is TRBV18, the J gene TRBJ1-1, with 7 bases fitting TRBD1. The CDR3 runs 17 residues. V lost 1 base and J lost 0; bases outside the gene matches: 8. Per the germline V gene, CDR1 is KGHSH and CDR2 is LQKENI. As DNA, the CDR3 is TGTGCCAGCTCACCACTTCCCGGGACAGAAGTGAACACTGAAGCTTTCTTT. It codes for CASSPLPGTEVNTEAFF.

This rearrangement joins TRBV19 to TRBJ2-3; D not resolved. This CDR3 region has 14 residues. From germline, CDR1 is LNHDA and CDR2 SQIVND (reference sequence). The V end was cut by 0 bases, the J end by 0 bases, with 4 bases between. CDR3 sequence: CASSIDPSTDTQYF. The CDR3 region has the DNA TGTGCCAGTAGTATAGATCCTAGCACAGATACGCAGTATTTT.

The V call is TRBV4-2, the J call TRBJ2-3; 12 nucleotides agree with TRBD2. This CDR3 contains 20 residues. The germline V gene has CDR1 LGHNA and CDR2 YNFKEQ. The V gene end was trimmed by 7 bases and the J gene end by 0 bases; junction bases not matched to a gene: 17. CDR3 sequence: CASNPSRSLAGGLSTDTQYF. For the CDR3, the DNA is TGTGCCAGCAACCCCAGTAGGTCACTAGCGGGGGGACTTAGCACAGATACGCAGTATTTT.

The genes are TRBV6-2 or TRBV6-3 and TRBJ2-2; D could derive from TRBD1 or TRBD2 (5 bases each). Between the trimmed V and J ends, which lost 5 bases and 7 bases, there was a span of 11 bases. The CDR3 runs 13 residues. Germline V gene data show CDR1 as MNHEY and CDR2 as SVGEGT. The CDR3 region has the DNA TGTGCCAGCAGTAGTCAGGGACGCGGGGAGCTGTTTTTT. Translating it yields CASSSQGRGELFF.

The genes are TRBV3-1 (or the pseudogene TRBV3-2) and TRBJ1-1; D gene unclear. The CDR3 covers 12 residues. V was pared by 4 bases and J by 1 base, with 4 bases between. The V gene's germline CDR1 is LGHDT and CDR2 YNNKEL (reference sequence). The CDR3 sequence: CASSLGNTEAFF. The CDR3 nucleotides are TGTGCCAGCAGCCTTGGGAACACTGAAGCTTTCTTT.

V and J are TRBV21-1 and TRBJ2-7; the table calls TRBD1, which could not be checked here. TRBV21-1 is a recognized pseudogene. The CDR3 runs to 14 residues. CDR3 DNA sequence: TGTGCCAGCAGCCGGGACAGGGGTAGTTCCGAGCAGTACTTC. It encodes CASSRDRGSSEQYF.

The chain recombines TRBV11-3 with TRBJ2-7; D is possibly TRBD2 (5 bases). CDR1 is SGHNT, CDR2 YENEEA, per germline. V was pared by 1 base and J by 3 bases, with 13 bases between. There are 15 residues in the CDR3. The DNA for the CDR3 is TGTGCCAGCAGCTTAGGCTTGCTAGCTGGCTACGAGCAGTACTTC. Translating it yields CASSLGLLAGYEQYF.

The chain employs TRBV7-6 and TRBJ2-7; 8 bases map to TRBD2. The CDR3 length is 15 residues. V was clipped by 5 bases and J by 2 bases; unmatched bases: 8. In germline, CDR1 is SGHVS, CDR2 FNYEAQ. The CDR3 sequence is CASSPGTSDTYEQYF. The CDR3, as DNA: TGTGCCAGCAGCCCCGGGACTAGTGATACCTACGAGCAGTACTTC.

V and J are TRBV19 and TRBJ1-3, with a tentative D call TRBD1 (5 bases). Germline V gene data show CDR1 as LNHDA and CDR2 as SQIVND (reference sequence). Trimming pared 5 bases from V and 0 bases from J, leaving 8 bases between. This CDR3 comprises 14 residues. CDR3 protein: CASSSDSSGNTIYF. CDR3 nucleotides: TGTGCCAGTAGTTCAGACAGCTCTGGAAACACCATATATTTT. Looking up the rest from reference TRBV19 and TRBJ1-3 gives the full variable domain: DGGITQSPKYLFRKEGQNVTLSCEQNLNHDAMYWYRQDPGQGLRLIYYSQIVNDFQKGDIAEGYSVSREKKESFPLTVTSAQKNPTAFYLCASSSDSSGNTIYFGEGSWLTVV.

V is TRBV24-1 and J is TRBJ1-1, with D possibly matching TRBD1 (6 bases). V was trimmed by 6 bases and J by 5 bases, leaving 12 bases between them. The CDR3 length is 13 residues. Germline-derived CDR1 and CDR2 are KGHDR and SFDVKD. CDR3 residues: CATSQGQGTEAFF. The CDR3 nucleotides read TGTGCCACCAGTCAGGGGCAGGGGACTGAAGCTTTCTTT.

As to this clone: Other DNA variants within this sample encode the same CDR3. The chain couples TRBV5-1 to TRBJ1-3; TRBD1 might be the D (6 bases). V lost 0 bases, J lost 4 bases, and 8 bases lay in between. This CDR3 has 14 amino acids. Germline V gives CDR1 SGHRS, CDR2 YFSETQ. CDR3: CASSLAGAGNTIYF. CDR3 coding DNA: TGCGCCAGCAGCTTGGCAGGGGCAGGAAACACCATATATTTT.

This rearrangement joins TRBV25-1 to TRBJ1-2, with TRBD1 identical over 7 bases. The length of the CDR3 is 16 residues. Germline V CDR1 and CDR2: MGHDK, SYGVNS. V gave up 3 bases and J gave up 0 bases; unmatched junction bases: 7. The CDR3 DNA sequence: TGTGCCAGCAGTGAGTTCGGCCAGGGGGCTAACTATGGCTACACCTTC. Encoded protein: CASSEFGQGANYGYTF.

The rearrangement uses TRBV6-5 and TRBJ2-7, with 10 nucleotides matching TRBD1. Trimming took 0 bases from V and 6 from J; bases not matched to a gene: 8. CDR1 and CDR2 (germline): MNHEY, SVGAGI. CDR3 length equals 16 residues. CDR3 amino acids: CASSYSGDRGLSEQYF. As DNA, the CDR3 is TGTGCCAGCAGTTACTCCGGGGACAGGGGCCTTAGCGAGCAGTACTTC.

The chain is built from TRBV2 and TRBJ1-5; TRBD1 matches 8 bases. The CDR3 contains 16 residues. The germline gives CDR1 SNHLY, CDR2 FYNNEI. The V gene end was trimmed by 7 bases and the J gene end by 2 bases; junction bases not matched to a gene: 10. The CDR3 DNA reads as TGTGCCAGCACCGGAACAGGGGGAATACGCAATCAGCCCCAGCATTTT. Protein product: CASTGTGGIRNQPQHF.

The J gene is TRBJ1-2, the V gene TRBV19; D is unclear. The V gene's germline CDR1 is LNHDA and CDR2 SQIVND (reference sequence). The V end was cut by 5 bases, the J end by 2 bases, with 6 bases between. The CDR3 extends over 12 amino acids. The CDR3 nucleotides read TGTGCCAGTAGTGCCGAGAACTATGGCTACACCTTC. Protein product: CASSAENYGYTF.